This TCR beta chain was profiled in a study of blood T cell repertoires in COVID-19. Original processing methods: Nucleated cell counts were estimated from reference gene primer amplification. Profiling relied on immunoSEQ multiplex PCR, and the TCRdb table lists in-frame clones only, not all of them. V and J calls and clone size are those listed in that table; D and trimming were worked out from the DNA. The sample lists 130,000 or so clones, 86% occurring once. Germline-derived CDR1 and CDR2 are LNHDA and SQIVND (reference sequence). Losses at the gene ends were 9 bases for V and 5 bases for J; bases not matched to a gene: 3. The CDR3 is 12 amino acids.

The sample was peripheral blood. The clonotype comes from a woman between 45 and 60 years old who had recovered from COVID-19. The J gene is TRBJ2-2, the V gene TRBV19, with TRBD2 identical over 7 bases. Here the CDR3 DNA reads TGTGCCAGCGGGGGGAGAACCGGGGAGCTGTTTTTT. This codes for CASGGRTGELFF.